One and the same sample provided the 14 T cell receptor beta chains below, sequenced in a study of human T cells and chemical hapten exposure. The time point was: patch test 1, 2 weeks after DPC sensitization. Regarding treatment: therapeutic diphenylcyclopropenone sensitization with weekly scalp DPC. Using its own MiXCR run on the RACE reads, TCRdb lists one record per CDR3 protein. The table shows 95,000 to 100,000 distinct CDR3 sequences, with 9.5% to 15% occurring only once. Source: whole blood, taken in connection with sensitization to the hapten diphenylcyclopropenone (DPC). The receptors derive from a woman between 40 and 55 years old with alopecia areata. Some clones in this sample may be carry-over from other donors' samples.

This clonotype came up a few times. The CDR3 sequence is CAISETSPRAEQYF. For the CDR3, the DNA is TGTGCCATCAGTGAGACTAGCCCCCGGGCGGAGCAGTACTTC. The chain carries TRBV10-3 and TRBJ2-7, with D tentatively TRBD2 (6 bases). The length of the CDR3 is 14 residues. The germline V gene encodes CDR1 ENHRY and CDR2 SYGVKD. The germline V and J ends were trimmed by 2 bases and 7 bases, with 15 bases remaining between them.

This clonotype was detected only a few times. This rearrangement joins TRBV5-5 to TRBJ2-4, with D possibly being TRBD2 (5 bases). The CDR3 has 13 amino acids. From germline, CDR1 is SGHKS and CDR2 YYEKEE (reference sequence). Deletions cut 3 bases from V and 7 bases from J, with 11 bases between. The CDR3 spells CASSYFPGNIQYF. Written as DNA, the CDR3 is TGTGCCAGCAGCTACTTCCCGGGGAACATTCAGTACTTC.

This chain joins TRBV9 and TRBJ2-1; D possibly matches TRBD1 or TRBD2 (5 bases each). V was cut by 8 bases and J by 1 base, with 19 bases left in between. The CDR3 is made up of 16 amino acids. Germline lookup yields CDR1 SGDLS and CDR2 YYNGEE. The CDR3 is CASSLGAQNSYNEQFF. The CDR3 nucleotides are TGTGCCAGTAGCCTCGGGGCCCAGAATTCCTACAATGAGCAGTTCTTC.

Remarks on this clonotype: Without the conserved terminal phenylalanine or tryptophan, this CDR3 likely stems from a read error. The genes are TRBV2 and TRBJ1-4; D is ambiguous. Germline assignment: CDR1 SNHLY and CDR2 FYNNEI. The CDR3 is 14 residues long. Trimming removed 8 bases from V and 0 bases from J, with 10 bases in between. The DNA for the CDR3 is TGTGCCAGCGGCCGGGATTCAACTAATGAAAAACTGTTTTTA. It encodes CASGRDSTNEKLFL.

The CDR3 loop is CSVGLAPGTGELFF. The CDR3 coding sequence is TGCAGCGTTGGACTAGCTCCGGGCACCGGGGAGCTGTTTTTT. The genes are TRBV29-1 and TRBJ2-2, with 7 bases identical to TRBD2. This CDR3 has 14 amino acids. The junction had 6 bases not matched to a gene; V was cut back by 4 bases and J by 4 bases. Germline loops: CDR1 SQVTM, CDR2 ANQGSEA.

This chain joins TRBV3-1 and TRBJ1-2; D ambiguous. V was trimmed by 1 base and J by 0 bases, leaving 6 bases between them. In germline, CDR1 is LGHDT, CDR2 YNNKEL (reference sequence). This CDR3 is 14 amino acids long. CDR3 nucleotide sequence: TGTGCCAGCAGCCAAGGTCTACCTAACTATGGCTACACCTTC. Translation: CASSQGLPNYGYTF. Together with reference TRBV3-1 and TRBJ1-2, the CDR3 gives the full variable domain: DTAVSQTPKYLVTQMGNDKSIKCEQNLGHDTMYWYKQDSKKFLKIMFSYNNKELIINETVPNRFSPKSPDKAHLNLHINSLELGDSAVYFCASSQGLPNYGYTFGSGTRLTVV.

The J gene is TRBJ2-3, the V gene TRBV2; D ambiguous. CDR3 length: 15 amino acids. Trimming stripped 0 bases from V and 0 bases from J, with 7 bases between. CDR1 SNHLY and CDR2 FYNNEI come from the germline V gene. The DNA for the CDR3 is TGTGCCAGCAGTGAAGCGTCAGCCAGCACAGATACGCAGTATTTT. Amino acids: CASSEASASTDTQYF.

V is TRBV18 and J is TRBJ2-1; D is uncertain. CDR1 is KGHSH, CDR2 LQKENI, per germline. V gave up 5 bases and J gave up 2 bases, with 13 bases separating them. The CDR3 loop spans 15 amino acids. CDR3 sequence (DNA): TGTGCCAGCTCAGTTATCTACGGGCCCTACAATGAGCAGTTCTTC. It specifies CASSVIYGPYNEQFF.

This clonotype was observed many times. An end of the junction does not agree with germline; a read error may underlie this. The rearrangement joins TRBV7-7 to TRBJ2-1; 9 bases line up with TRBD2. Germline values: CDR1 SSHAT, CDR2 FNYEAQ (reference sequence). This CDR3 contains 16 residues. The CDR3 DNA is TGTGCTAGCAGCTTAGCTTGGAGCGGGAGGTACAATGAGCAGTTCTTC. Translating gives CASSLAWSGRYNEQFF.

This clonotype was recorded a few times. The V gene is TRBV6-6, the J gene TRBJ1-1; 7 bases are shared with TRBD1. The junction had 11 bases not matched to a gene; V was cut back by 5 bases and J by 5 bases. The CDR3 runs to 15 residues. Germline CDR1 and CDR2: MNHNY and SVGAGI (reference sequence). CDR3 DNA: TGTGCCAGCAGTAAGATGAACAGGGGAGGGACTGAAGCTTTCTTT. It yields the protein CASSKMNRGGTEAFF.

The table lists this clonotype with a few counts. The CDR3 coding sequence is TGTGCCAGCCTTCCCGGTTCTGGGGCCAACGTCCTGACTTTC. Translated, it gives CASLPGSGANVLTF. The genes are TRBV7-3 and TRBJ2-6, with unresolved D. The CDR3 spans 14 residues. Germline CDR1 SGHTA, CDR2 FQGTGA. With 8 bases removed from V and 1 base from J, the gap between germline ends came to 9 bases.

The rearrangement uses TRBV27 and TRBJ1-2; D not certain. V was shortened by 3 bases and J by 4 bases, with 9 bases between the two germline ends. The CDR3 contains 13 residues. From germline, CDR1 is MNHEY and CDR2 SMNVEV (reference sequence). Here the CDR3 reads CASSFTDSYGYTF. CDR3 DNA: TGTGCCAGCAGTTTCACAGACTCCTATGGCTACACCTTC.

In its sample, this clonotype was seen many times. The chain is built from TRBV12-3 or TRBV12-4 and TRBJ2-5; D is unresolved. V lost 7 bases to trimming and J lost 2 bases, with 20 bases between them. The CDR3 runs to 16 residues. CDR3 sequence reads: CASTTFGNLRQETQYF. CDR3 coding DNA: TGTGCCAGCACCACTTTTGGCAACCTGAGACAAGAGACCCAGTACTTC.

V is TRBV6-6 and J is TRBJ2-2, with D unclear. The CDR3 is made up of 14 amino acids. V gave up 8 bases and J gave up 1 base, with 11 bases separating them. Germline loops: CDR1 MNHNY, CDR2 SVGAGI (reference sequence). CDR3 protein: CASRPVGNTGELFF. The CDR3, as DNA: TGTGCCAGCCGTCCCGTAGGGAACACCGGGGAGCTGTTTTTT.